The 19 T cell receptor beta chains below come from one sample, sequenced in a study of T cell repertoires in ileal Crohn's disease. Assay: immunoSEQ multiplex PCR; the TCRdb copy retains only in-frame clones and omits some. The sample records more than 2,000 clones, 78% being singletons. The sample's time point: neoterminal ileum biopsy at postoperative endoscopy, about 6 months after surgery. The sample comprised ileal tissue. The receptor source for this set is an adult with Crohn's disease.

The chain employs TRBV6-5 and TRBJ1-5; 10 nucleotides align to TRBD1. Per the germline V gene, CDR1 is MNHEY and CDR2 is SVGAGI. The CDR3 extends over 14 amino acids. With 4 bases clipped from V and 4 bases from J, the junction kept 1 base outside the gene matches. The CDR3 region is CASSWGQGNQPQHF. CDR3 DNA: TGTGCCAGCAGTTGGGGACAGGGGAATCAGCCCCAGCATTTT.

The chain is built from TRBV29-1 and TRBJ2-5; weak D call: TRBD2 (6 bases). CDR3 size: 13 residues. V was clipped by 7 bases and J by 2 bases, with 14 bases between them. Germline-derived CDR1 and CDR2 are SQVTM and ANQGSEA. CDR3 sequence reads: CSGRAGGQETQYF. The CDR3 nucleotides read TGCAGCGGCCGAGCGGGCGGACAAGAGACCCAGTACTTC.

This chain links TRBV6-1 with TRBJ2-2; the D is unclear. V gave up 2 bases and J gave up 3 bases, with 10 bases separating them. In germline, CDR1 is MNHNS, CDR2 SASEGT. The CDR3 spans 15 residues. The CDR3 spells CASSERVLDTGELFF. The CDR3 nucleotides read TGTGCCAGCAGTGAACGGGTGTTGGACACCGGGGAGCTGTTTTTT.

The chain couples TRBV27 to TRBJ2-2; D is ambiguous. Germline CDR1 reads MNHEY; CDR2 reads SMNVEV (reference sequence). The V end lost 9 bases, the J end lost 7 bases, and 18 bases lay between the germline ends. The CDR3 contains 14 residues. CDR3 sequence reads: CASSKTAASGELFF. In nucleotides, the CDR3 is TGTGCCAGTTCGAAAACGGCAGCGAGCGGGGAGCTGTTTTTT.

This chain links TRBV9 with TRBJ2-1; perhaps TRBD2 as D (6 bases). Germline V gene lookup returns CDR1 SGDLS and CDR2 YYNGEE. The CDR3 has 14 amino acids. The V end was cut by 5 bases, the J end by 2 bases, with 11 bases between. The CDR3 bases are TGTGCCAGCAGTCTCGGGAGTACCTACAATGAGCAGTTCTTC. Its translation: CASSLGSTYNEQFF.

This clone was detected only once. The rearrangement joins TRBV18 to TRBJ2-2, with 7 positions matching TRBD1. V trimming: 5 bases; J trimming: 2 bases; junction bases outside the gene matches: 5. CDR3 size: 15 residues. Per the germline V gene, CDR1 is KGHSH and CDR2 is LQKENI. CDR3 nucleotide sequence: TGTGCCAGCTCAATCGGACAGGCAAACACCGGGGAGCTGTTTTTT. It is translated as CASSIGQANTGELFF.

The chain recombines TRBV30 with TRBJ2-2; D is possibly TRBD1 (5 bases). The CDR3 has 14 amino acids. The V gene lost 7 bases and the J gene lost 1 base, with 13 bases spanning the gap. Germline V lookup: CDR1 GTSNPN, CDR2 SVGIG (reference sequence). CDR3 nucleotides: TGTGCCTTACGATCCGGACAGAACACCGGGGAGCTGTTTTTT. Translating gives CALRSGQNTGELFF. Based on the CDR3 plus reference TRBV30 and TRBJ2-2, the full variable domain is SQTIHQWPATLVQPVGSPLSLECTVEGTSNPNLYWYRQAAGRGLQLLFYSVGIGQISSEVPQNLSASRPQDRQFILSSKKLLLSDSGFYLCALRSGQNTGELFFGEGSRLTVL.

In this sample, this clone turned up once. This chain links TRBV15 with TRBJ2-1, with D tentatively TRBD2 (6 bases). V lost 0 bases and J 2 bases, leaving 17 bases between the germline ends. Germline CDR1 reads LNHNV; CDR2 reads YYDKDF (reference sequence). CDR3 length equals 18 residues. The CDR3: CATSRDRGGWATYNEQFF. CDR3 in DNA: TGTGCCACCAGCAGAGATCGGGGAGGTTGGGCAACCTACAATGAGCAGTTCTTC.

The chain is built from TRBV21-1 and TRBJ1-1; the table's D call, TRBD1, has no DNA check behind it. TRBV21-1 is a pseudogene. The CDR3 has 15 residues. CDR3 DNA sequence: TGTGCCAGCAGCACCCGAAGGGGACAGGGCACTGAAGCTTTCTTT. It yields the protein CASSTRRGQGTEAFF.

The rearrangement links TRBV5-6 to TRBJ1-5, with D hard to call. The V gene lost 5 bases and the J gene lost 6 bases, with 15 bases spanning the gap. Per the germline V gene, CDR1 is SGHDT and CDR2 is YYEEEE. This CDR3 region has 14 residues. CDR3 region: CASSLLRSVQPQHF. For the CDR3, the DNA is TGTGCCAGCAGTTTACTCAGGTCAGTTCAGCCCCAGCATTTT.

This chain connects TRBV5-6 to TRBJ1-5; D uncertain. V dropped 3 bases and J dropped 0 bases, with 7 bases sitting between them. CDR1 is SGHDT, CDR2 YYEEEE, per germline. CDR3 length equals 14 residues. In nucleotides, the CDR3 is TGTGCCAGCAGCTCTCAGGTTAGCAATCAGCCCCAGCATTTT. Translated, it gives CASSSQVSNQPQHF.

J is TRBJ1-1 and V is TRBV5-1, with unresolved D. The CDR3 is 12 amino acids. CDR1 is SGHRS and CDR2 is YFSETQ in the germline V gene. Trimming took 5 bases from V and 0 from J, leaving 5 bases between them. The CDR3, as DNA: TGCGCCAGCAGGGGCATGAACACTGAAGCTTTCTTT. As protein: CASRGMNTEAFF. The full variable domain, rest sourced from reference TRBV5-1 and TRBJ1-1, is KAGVTQTPRYLIKTRGQQVTLSCSPISGHRSVSWYQQTPGQGLQFLFEYFSETQRNKGNFPGRFSGRQFSNSRSEMNVSTLELGDSALYLCASRGMNTEAFFGQGTRLTVV.

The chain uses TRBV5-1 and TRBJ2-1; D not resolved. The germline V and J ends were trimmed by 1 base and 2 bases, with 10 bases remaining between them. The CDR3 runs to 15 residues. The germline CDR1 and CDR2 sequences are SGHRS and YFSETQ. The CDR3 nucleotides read TGCGCCAGCAGCTTGACTATGGTGACCTACAATGAGCAGTTCTTC. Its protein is CASSLTMVTYNEQFF.

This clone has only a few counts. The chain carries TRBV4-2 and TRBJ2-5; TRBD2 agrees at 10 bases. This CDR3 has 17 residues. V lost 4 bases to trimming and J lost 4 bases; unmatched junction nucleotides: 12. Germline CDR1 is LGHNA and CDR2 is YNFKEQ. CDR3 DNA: TGTGCCAGCAGCCCCCAAGGGGCTAGCGGGAGCCCAGAGACCCAGTACTTC. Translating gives CASSPQGASGSPETQYF.

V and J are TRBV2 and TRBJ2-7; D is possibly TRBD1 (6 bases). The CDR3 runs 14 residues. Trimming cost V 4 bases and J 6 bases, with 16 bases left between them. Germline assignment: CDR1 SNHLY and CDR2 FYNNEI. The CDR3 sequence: CASSGGLASGEQYF. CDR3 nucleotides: TGTGCCAGCAGTGGGGGGCTAGCTTCGGGCGAGCAGTACTTC. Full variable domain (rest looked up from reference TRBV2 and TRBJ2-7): EPEVTQTPSHQVTQMGQEVILRCVPISNHLYFYWYRQILGQKVEFLVSFYNNEISEKSEIFDDQFSVERPDGSNFTLKIRSTKLEDSAMYFCASSGGLASGEQYFGPGTRLTVT.

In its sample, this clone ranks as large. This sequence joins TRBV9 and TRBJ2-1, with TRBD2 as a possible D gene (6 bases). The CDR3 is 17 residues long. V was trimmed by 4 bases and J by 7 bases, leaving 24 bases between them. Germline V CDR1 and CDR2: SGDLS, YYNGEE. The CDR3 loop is CASSPWTPEGKWNEQFF. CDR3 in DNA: TGTGCCAGCAGCCCATGGACGCCGGAGGGAAAGTGGAATGAGCAGTTCTTC.

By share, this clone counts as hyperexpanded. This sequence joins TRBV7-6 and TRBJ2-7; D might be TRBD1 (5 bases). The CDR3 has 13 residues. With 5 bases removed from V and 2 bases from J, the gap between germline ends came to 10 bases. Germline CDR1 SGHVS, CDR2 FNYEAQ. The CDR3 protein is CASSRDSAYEQYF. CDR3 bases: TGTGCCAGCAGCCGAGACAGCGCCTACGAGCAGTACTTC.

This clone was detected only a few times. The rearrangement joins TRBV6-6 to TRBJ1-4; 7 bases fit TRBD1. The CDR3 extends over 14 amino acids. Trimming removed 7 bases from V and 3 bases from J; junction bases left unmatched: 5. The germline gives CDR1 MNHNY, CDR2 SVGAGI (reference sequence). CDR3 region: CASTGGSANEKLFF. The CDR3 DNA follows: TGTGCCAGCACAGGGGGGAGCGCTAATGAAAAACTGTTTTTT.

CDR3 nucleotides: TGTGCCAGCTCACCACCGAACAGGGGTGAGAACACTGAAGCTTTCTTT. As protein: CASSPPNRGENTEAFF. The chain carries TRBV18 and TRBJ1-1; 7 nucleotides line up with TRBD1. The ends lost 0 bases at V and 1 base at J; junction bases unmatched: 5. The germline V gene has CDR1 KGHSH and CDR2 LQKENI. The CDR3 spans 16 residues.